Below are 21 T cell receptor beta chains sequenced from a single sample in a study of blood T cell repertoires in COVID-19. This table comes from immunoSEQ multiplex PCR, and its TCRdb copy is limited to in-frame clones, with some not included. The table shows about 11,000 clones, with nearly 90% occurring only once. Sequenced: peripheral blood. All receptors derive from a man younger than 45 with active or convalescent COVID-19.

The CDR3: CASSPRTSGGLNEQFF. DNA for the CDR3: TGTGCCAGCAGCCCCCGGACTAGCGGGGGGTTAAATGAGCAGTTCTTC. V and J are TRBV5-6 and TRBJ2-1, with TRBD2 matching over 14 bases. Trimming at V came to 4 bases and at J to 7 bases, leaving 7 bases not matched to a gene. Germline V lookup: CDR1 SGHDT, CDR2 YYEEEE. The CDR3 runs to 16 residues.

J is TRBJ1-1 and V is TRBV19, with 7 positions matching TRBD1. The CDR3 covers 16 residues. Germline V lookup: CDR1 LNHDA, CDR2 SQIVND (reference sequence). J lost 4 bases, V lost 3 bases, and 11 bases had no gene match. The CDR3 spells CASSIKANRGGTEAFF. Written as DNA, the CDR3 is TGTGCCAGTAGTATTAAGGCCAACAGGGGCGGCACTGAAGCTTTCTTT. The full variable domain, rest sourced from reference TRBV19 and TRBJ1-1, is DGGITQSPKYLFRKEGQNVTLSCEQNLNHDAMYWYRQDPGQGLRLIYYSQIVNDFQKGDIAEGYSVSREKKESFPLTVTSAQKNPTAFYLCASSIKANRGGTEAFFGQGTRLTVV.

The chain couples TRBV9 to TRBJ2-1; 14 nucleotides agree with TRBD2. V was clipped by 0 bases and J by 10 bases; unmatched bases: 0. This CDR3 is built from 14 residues. Germline V gene sequence: CDR1 SGDLS, CDR2 YYNGEE. The CDR3 region is CASSVGLAGGEQFF. In DNA, the CDR3 is TGTGCCAGCAGCGTAGGACTAGCGGGGGGGGAGCAGTTCTTC.

This clone appeared a single time. The chain recombines TRBV30 with TRBJ1-2; maybe TRBD1 (6 bases). Trimming left V 3 bases short and J 0 bases short, with 11 bases between. Germline lookup yields CDR1 GTSNPN and CDR2 SVGIG (reference sequence). CDR3 size: 14 residues. The CDR3 loop is CAWSPTGANYGYTF. The CDR3 bases are TGTGCCTGGAGCCCGACAGGAGCTAACTATGGCTACACCTTC.

The chain has TRBV19 and TRBJ2-1, with a weak D call TRBD2 (6 bases). The V end lost 7 bases, the J end lost 3 bases, and 10 bases lay between the germline ends. Germline CDR1 is LNHDA and CDR2 is SQIVND (reference sequence). This CDR3 spans 13 amino acids. The CDR3 loop reads CASKGDFYNEQFF. The DNA for the CDR3 is TGTGCCAGTAAAGGGGACTTCTACAATGAGCAGTTCTTC.

V is TRBV7-2 and J is TRBJ2-3; D not certain. The CDR3 sequence is 13 residues long. Trimming removed 0 bases from V and 3 bases from J, with 4 bases in between. Germline loops: CDR1 SGHTA, CDR2 FQGNSA. The CDR3 here is CASSLAVTDTQYF. Written as DNA, the CDR3 is TGTGCCAGCAGCTTAGCCGTAACAGATACGCAGTATTTT.

The chain combines TRBV3-1 (or the pseudogene TRBV3-2) with TRBJ2-7; D may be TRBD1 (5 bases). Per germline, CDR1 LGHDT and CDR2 YNNKEL (reference sequence). V dropped 3 bases and J dropped 0 bases, with 9 bases sitting between them. This CDR3 comprises 14 residues. The CDR3 loop is CASSHGAVSYEQYV. In DNA, the CDR3 is TGTGCCAGCAGCCATGGGGCAGTCTCCTACGAGCAGTACGTC.

The rearrangement uses TRBV21-1 and TRBJ2-1; the table's D call TRBD2 went unverified against the DNA. TRBV21-1 corresponds to a pseudogene. The CDR3 contains 16 residues. The CDR3 protein is CASSTTSGAYYNEQFF. CDR3 in DNA: TGTGCCAGCAGCACGACCAGCGGGGCATATTACAATGAGCAGTTCTTC.

The chain couples TRBV7-8 to TRBJ2-7; 14 nucleotides align to TRBD2. The J segment lost 4 bases and the V segment lost 4 bases, leaving 18 bases of the junction unmatched. The CDR3 extends over 20 amino acids. The germline CDR1 and CDR2 sequences are SGHVS and FQNEAQ. Here the CDR3 reads CASSSIGLAGGPDDKYEQYV. The CDR3 nucleotides are TGTGCCAGCAGCTCGATAGGACTAGCGGGGGGTCCGGACGATAAGTACGAGCAGTACGTC.

This sequence joins TRBV15 and TRBJ2-3; TRBD1 matches 9 bases. Germline CDR1 is LNHNV and CDR2 is YYDKDF (reference sequence). The CDR3 sequence is 19 residues long. Unmatched junction bases numbered 12, after V lost 0 bases and J lost 2 bases. CDR3 bases: TGTGCCACCAGCAGAGATTTCGTAGGGGGGACAGGGTCCACAGATACGCAGTATTTT. Translation gives CATSRDFVGGTGSTDTQYF. Combining the CDR3 with reference TRBV15 and TRBJ2-3 gives the whole variable domain DAMVIQNPRYQVTQFGKPVTLSCSQTLNHNVMYWYQQKSSQAPKLLFHYYDKDFNNEADTPDNFQSRRPNTSFCFLDIRSPGLGDTAMYLCATSRDFVGGTGSTDTQYFGPGTRLTVL.

A note on this clone: Its ends do not fully match the called genes, so a read error is possible. The chain is built from TRBV9 and TRBJ1-1; D unclear. CDR1 and CDR2 from the germline V gene are SGDLS and YYNGEE. CDR3 length: 14 amino acids. The CDR3 protein is CASSVEPSNAEAFF. The CDR3 DNA reads TGTGCCAGCAGCGTAGAGCCGTCGAACGCTGAAGCTTTCTTT.

In this sample, this clone turned up a few times. The chain joins TRBV19 to TRBJ2-5, with 12 bases that match TRBD1. The CDR3 has 15 amino acids. The germline V gene has CDR1 LNHDA and CDR2 SQIVND (reference sequence). Germline trimming cut 3 bases from V and 5 bases from J; bases unmatched to any gene: 4. The chain's CDR3 is CASSMGTGGRETQYF. The CDR3 bases are TGTGCCAGTAGTATGGGGACAGGGGGCCGGGAGACCCAGTACTTC.

The rearrangement joins TRBV7-6 to TRBJ1-2, with D hard to call. The germline V and J ends were trimmed by 1 base and 7 bases, with 16 bases remaining between them. The length of the CDR3 is 15 residues. Germline loops: CDR1 SGHVS, CDR2 FNYEAQ. The DNA of the CDR3 is TGTGCCAGCAGCTTAGATGCAGGCTCCAATCGTGGCTACACCTTC. This translates into CASSLDAGSNRGYTF.

This chain uses TRBV7-8 with TRBJ2-7; tentative D call: TRBD1 (6 bases). The CDR3 extends over 14 amino acids. Germline CDR1 and CDR2: SGHVS and FQNEAQ. Trimming left V 3 bases short and J 4 bases short, with 13 bases between. The CDR3 DNA is TGTGCCAGCAGCTTGGGGACATTGGGGTACGAGCAGTACGTC. Its protein product is CASSLGTLGYEQYV.

This clone was observed once. The chain employs TRBV7-8 and TRBJ1-1; D is perhaps TRBD1 (6 bases). The CDR3 runs to 14 residues. Germline V gene data show CDR1 as SGHVS and CDR2 as FQNEAQ. V was shortened by 5 bases and J by 4 bases, with 14 bases between the two germline ends. CDR3 nucleotides: TGTGCCAGCAGCCTTTACAGGGACCTCACTGAAGCTTTCTTT. Protein: CASSLYRDLTEAFF.

The chain links TRBV10-1 to TRBJ2-1, with 7 bases identical to TRBD1. From germline, CDR1 is WNHNN and CDR2 SYGVQD (reference sequence). J was trimmed by 7 bases and V by 2 bases; bases with no gene match: 2. The CDR3 length is 13 residues. Written as DNA, the CDR3 is TGCGCCAGCAGTGAGGACAGGGTGAATGAGCAGTTCTTC. Protein: CASSEDRVNEQFF.

Judged by abundance, this clone is medium-sized. This chain links TRBV27 with TRBJ2-1; 7 nucleotides align to TRBD2. V was clipped by 4 bases and J by 7 bases; unmatched bases: 4. CDR1 and CDR2 from the germline V gene are MNHEY and SMNVEV (reference sequence). This CDR3 spans 13 amino acids. CDR3 in amino acids: CASSSRLANEQFF. CDR3 in DNA: TGTGCCAGCAGTTCCAGACTAGCAAATGAGCAGTTCTTC.

This clone appeared a few times. The J gene is TRBJ1-1, the V gene TRBV6-1, with D perhaps matching TRBD1 (5 bases). Germline-derived CDR1 and CDR2 are MNHNS and SASEGT. V shed 2 bases and J shed 1 base, with 8 bases lying between them. The CDR3 is 14 amino acids. This CDR3 is CASSEKTENTEAFF. Written as DNA, the CDR3 is TGTGCCAGCAGTGAAAAGACAGAGAACACTGAAGCTTTCTTT.

The chain combines TRBV5-6 with TRBJ1-4; TRBD1 matches at 9 bases. Germline-derived CDR1 and CDR2 are SGHDT and YYEEEE. There are 15 residues in the CDR3. The V segment lost 5 bases and the J segment 8 bases; nucleotides outside the gene matches: 10. The CDR3 DNA is TGTGCCAGCAGTTATCTCGGGACAGGGCCGGAAAAACTGTTTTTT. Protein: CASSYLGTGPEKLFF.

The V call is TRBV6-5, the J call TRBJ2-1; 7 bases are a match to TRBD1. Germline lookup yields CDR1 MNHEY and CDR2 SVGAGI. The CDR3 is 15 residues long. With 6 bases clipped from V and 5 bases from J, the junction kept 10 bases outside the gene matches. The CDR3, as DNA: TGTGCCAGCAGGCTCCCAGGACAGGCTAACAATGAGCAGTTCTTC. It is translated as CASRLPGQANNEQFF.

The rearrangement links TRBV6-5 to TRBJ2-7; 11 bases are a match to TRBD1. The germline V gene has CDR1 MNHEY and CDR2 SVGAGI. The CDR3 has 13 amino acids. V trimming: 8 bases; J trimming: 3 bases; junction bases outside the gene matches: 3. The CDR3 region is CASEGTGGYEQYV. The CDR3 DNA is TGTGCCAGCGAGGGGACAGGGGGCTACGAGCAGTACGTC.